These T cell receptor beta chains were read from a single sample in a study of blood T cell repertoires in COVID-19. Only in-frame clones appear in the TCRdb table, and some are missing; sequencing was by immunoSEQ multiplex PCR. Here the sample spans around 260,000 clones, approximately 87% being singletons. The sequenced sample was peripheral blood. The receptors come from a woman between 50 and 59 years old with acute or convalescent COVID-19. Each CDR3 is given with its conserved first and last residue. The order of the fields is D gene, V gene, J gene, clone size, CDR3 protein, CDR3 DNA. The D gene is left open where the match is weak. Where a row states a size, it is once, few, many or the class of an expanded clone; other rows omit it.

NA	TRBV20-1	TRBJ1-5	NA	CSADRFQPQHF	TGCAGTGCTGACAGGTTTCAGCCCCAGCATTTT
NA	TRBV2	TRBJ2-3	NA	CASPDFFTDTQYF	TGTGCCAGCCCCGACTTCTTCACAGATACGCAGTATTTT
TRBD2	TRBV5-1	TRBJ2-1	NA	CASSPPFVGREGEQFF	TGCGCCAGCAGCCCACCCTTCGTTGGTCGGGAGGGGGAGCAGTTCTTC
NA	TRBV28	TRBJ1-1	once	CASSLQISEAFF	TGTGCCAGCAGTTTGCAGATATCCGAAGCTTTCTTT
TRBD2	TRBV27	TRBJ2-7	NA	CASSSPTSGRPYEQYF	TGTGCCAGCAGTTCCCCGACTAGCGGGAGGCCCTACGAGCAGTACTTC
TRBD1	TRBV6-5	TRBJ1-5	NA	CASRRTGGGQPQHF	TGTGCCAGCAGACGGACAGGGGGCGGTCAGCCCCAGCATTTT
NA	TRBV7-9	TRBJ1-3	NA	CASSSLNSGNTIYF	TGTGCCAGCAGCTCACTTAACTCTGGAAACACCATATATTTT
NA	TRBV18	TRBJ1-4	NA	CASSPPLAGGEKLFF	TGTGCCAGCTCACCACCCTTGGCCGGAGGGGAAAAACTGTTTTTT
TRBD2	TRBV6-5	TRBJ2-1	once	CASIIAGSSYNEQFF	TGTGCCAGCATCATAGCGGGGAGCTCCTACAATGAGCAGTTCTTC
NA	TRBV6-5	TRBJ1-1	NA	CASILNLGSEAFF	TGTGCCAGCATTCTCAACCTAGGCTCTGAAGCTTTCTTT
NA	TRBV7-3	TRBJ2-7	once	CASSDSYSYEQYF	TGTGCCAGCAGCGACAGTTACTCCTACGAGCAGTACTTC
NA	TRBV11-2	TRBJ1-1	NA	CASSLALGEGTEAFF	TGTGCCAGCAGCTTAGCCCTCGGGGAGGGAACTGAAGCTTTCTTT
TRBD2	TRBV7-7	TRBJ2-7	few	CASSAAGTSGHYEQYF	TGTGCCAGCAGCGCGGCGGGGACTAGCGGGCACTACGAGCAGTACTTC
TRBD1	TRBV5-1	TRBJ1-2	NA	CASSGRDRGTRLGYGYTF	TGCGCCAGCAGCGGACGGGACAGGGGCACGAGGCTTGGCTATGGCTACACCTTC
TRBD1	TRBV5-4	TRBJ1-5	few	CASSEDRGGQPQHF	TGTGCCAGCAGCGAGGACAGGGGTGGTCAGCCCCAGCATTTT
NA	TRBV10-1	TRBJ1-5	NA	CASSDLRGNQPQHF	TGCGCCAGCAGTGACCTGCGGGGCAATCAGCCCCAGCATTTT
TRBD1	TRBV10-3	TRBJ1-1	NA	CAISLTGEDTEAFF	TGTGCCATCAGTCTGACAGGGGAGGACACTGAAGCTTTCTTT
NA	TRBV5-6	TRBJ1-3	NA	CASSLGSGSGNTIYF	TGTGCCAGCAGCTTGGGTTCAGGGTCTGGAAACACCATATATTTT
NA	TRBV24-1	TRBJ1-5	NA	CAIAGAGQPQHF	TGTGCCATCGCAGGGGCCGGTCAGCCCCAGCATTTT
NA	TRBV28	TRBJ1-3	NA	CASSSHPSASARNTIYF	TGTGCCAGCAGTTCCCACCCCAGCGCTTCGGCTAGGAACACCATATATTTT
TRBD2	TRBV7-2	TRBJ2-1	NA	CASTPSGMSPNEQFF	TGTGCCAGCACCCCTAGCGGGATGAGTCCCAATGAGCAGTTCTTC
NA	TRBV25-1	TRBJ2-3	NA	CATTRWAGTSTDTQYF	TGTGCCACTACACGGTGGGCAGGCACTAGCACAGATACGCAGTATTTT
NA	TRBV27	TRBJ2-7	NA	CASSFLYEQYF	TGTGCCAGCAGTTTCCTCTACGAGCAGTACTTC
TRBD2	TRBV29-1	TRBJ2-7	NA	CSVNGLDGRSSYEQYF	TGCAGCGTCAACGGTCTAGACGGGAGGAGCTCCTACGAGCAGTACTTC
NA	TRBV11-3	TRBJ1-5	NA	CASSLAWSGGCNQPQHF	TGTGCCAGCAGCTTAGCTTGGTCAGGAGGGTGCAATCAGCCCCAGCATTTT
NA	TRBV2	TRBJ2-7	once	CASSPTKEQYF	TGTGCCAGCAGCCCGACTAAAGAGCAGTACTTC
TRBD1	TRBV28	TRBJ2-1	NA	CASKTGGFPASRNNEQFF	TGTGCCAGTAAGACAGGGGGTTTCCCGGCTAGCAGAAACAATGAGCAGTTCTTC
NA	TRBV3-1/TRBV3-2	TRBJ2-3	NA	CASSQEIAELTDTQYF	TGTGCCAGCAGCCAAGAAATAGCGGAACTCACAGATACGCAGTATTTT
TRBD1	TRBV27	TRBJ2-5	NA	CASSFKGDRVGETQYF	TGTGCCAGCAGTTTTAAGGGGGACAGGGTGGGGGAGACCCAGTACTTC
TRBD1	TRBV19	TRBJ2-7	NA	CASSYRDRGRHEQYF	TGTGCCAGTAGTTACCGGGACAGGGGACGCCACGAGCAGTACTTC
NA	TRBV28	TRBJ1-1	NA	CASSLRWLSGGAEAFF	TGTGCCAGCAGTTTACGCTGGCTTAGTGGGGGCGCTGAAGCTTTCTTT
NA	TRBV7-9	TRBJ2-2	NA	CASSFYRANTGELFF	TGTGCCAGCAGCTTTTACAGGGCGAACACCGGGGAGCTGTTTTTT
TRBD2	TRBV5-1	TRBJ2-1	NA	CASSPLAGSSYNEQFF	TGCGCCAGCAGCCCCCTAGCGGGGAGCTCCTACAATGAGCAGTTCTTC
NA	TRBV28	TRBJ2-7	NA	CASSPLSSYEQYF	TGTGCCAGCAGCCCGTTGAGCTCCTACGAGCAGTACTTC
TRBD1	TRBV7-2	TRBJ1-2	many	CASSSGQGYGYTF	TGTGCCAGCAGCTCTGGACAGGGCTATGGCTACACCTTC
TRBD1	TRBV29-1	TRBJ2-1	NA	CSGRQGTYNEQFF	TGCAGCGGCCGACAGGGGACCTACAATGAGCAGTTCTTC
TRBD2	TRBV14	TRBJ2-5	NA	CASSPPWTSGVWETQYF	TGTGCCAGCAGCCCCCCTTGGACTAGCGGGGTTTGGGAGACCCAGTACTTC